This is a list of T cell receptor beta chains from one sample in a study of blood T cell repertoires in COVID-19. Clones were sequenced by immunoSEQ multiplex PCR, and TCRdb holds only the in-frame ones, with some missing. This table holds about 73,000 clones, around nine tenths found once. Sequenced: peripheral blood. The receptors stem from a woman aged 18 to 35 with acute or convalescent COVID-19. CDR3s include the opening cysteine and the closing phenylalanine or tryptophan. Fields, in order: D gene, J gene, CDR3 length, clone size, V gene, CDR3 protein, CDR3 DNA. A D gene is named only where the DNA matches it firmly. The size of a clone is reported for some rows only, either as once, few or many, or as a class for expanded clones.

d_gene: -
j_gene: TRBJ2-1
len: 13
abundance: -
v_gene: TRBV10-3
CDR3aa: CAARTPGGDEQFF
CDR3nt: TGTGCCGCCAGAACGCCTGGAGGCGATGAGCAGTTCTTC

d_gene: -
j_gene: TRBJ1-2
len: 16
abundance: -
v_gene: TRBV15
CDR3aa: CATSREGRAGNEGYTF
CDR3nt: TGTGCCACCAGCAGGGAGGGGCGTGCGGGTAATGAAGGCTACACCTTC

d_gene: TRBD1
j_gene: TRBJ2-7
len: 15
abundance: -
v_gene: TRBV5-4
CDR3aa: CASSLGRTGRYEQYF
CDR3nt: TGTGCCAGCAGCTTGGGCCGGACAGGGAGGTACGAGCAGTACTTC

d_gene: -
j_gene: TRBJ1-6
len: 15
abundance: -
v_gene: TRBV7-9
CDR3aa: CASSRQTGLYSPLHF
CDR3nt: TGTGCCAGCAGCCGCCAAACAGGGCTCTATTCACCCCTCCACTTT

d_gene: -
j_gene: TRBJ2-3
len: 14
abundance: medium-sized
v_gene: TRBV19
CDR3aa: CASSITGSTDTQYF
CDR3nt: TGTGCCAGTAGTATCACAGGGAGCACAGATACGCAGTATTTT

d_gene: TRBD1
j_gene: TRBJ1-3
len: 18
abundance: -
v_gene: TRBV5-1
CDR3aa: CASSRGQGALFSGNTIYF
CDR3nt: TGCGCCAGCAGCCGGGGACAGGGGGCCCTGTTCTCTGGAAACACCATATATTTT

d_gene: -
j_gene: TRBJ1-2
len: 15
abundance: -
v_gene: TRBV5-6
CDR3aa: CASSSPGLPLYGYTF
CDR3nt: TGTGCCAGCAGCTCGCCGGGACTCCCACTCTATGGCTACACCTTC

d_gene: -
j_gene: TRBJ1-5
len: 17
abundance: -
v_gene: TRBV6-2/TRBV6-3
CDR3aa: CASSPSRTSYSNQPQHF
CDR3nt: TGTGCCAGCAGTCCCTCCCGGACATCGTATAGCAATCAGCCCCAGCATTTT

d_gene: TRBD2
j_gene: TRBJ2-7
len: 17
abundance: -
v_gene: TRBV13
CDR3aa: CASSLGRRRGRNYEQYF
CDR3nt: TGTGCCAGCAGCTTAGGCCGGCGGCGGGGGAGGAACTACGAGCAGTACTTC

d_gene: -
j_gene: TRBJ1-1
len: 13
abundance: -
v_gene: TRBV30
CDR3aa: CAWARQVGTEAFF
CDR3nt: TGTGCCTGGGCTAGACAGGTAGGGACTGAAGCTTTCTTT

d_gene: -
j_gene: TRBJ1-3
len: 15
abundance: -
v_gene: TRBV5-8
CDR3aa: CASSFETGAGNTIYF
CDR3nt: TGTGCCAGCAGCTTTGAGACCGGGGCTGGAAACACCATATATTTT

d_gene: TRBD2
j_gene: TRBJ2-3
len: 17
abundance: -
v_gene: TRBV28
CDR3aa: CASSPWDYTASTDTQYF
CDR3nt: TGTGCCAGCAGTCCGTGGGACTACACTGCTAGCACAGATACGCAGTATTTT

d_gene: TRBD1
j_gene: TRBJ1-1
len: 13
abundance: few
v_gene: TRBV5-1
CDR3aa: CASSLGGTAKAFF
CDR3nt: TGCGCCAGCAGCTTGGGAGGGACAGCTAAAGCTTTCTTT

d_gene: -
j_gene: TRBJ2-7
len: 15
abundance: -
v_gene: TRBV6-1
CDR3aa: CASSEVPGTNYEQYF
CDR3nt: TGTGCCAGCAGTGAAGTCCCAGGGACAAACTACGAGCAGTACTTC

d_gene: -
j_gene: TRBJ1-2
len: 12
abundance: -
v_gene: TRBV21-1
CDR3aa: CASSNSRAGYTF
CDR3nt: TGTGCCAGCAGCAATAGCAGGGCGGGCTACACCTTC

d_gene: -
j_gene: TRBJ2-7
len: 15
abundance: -
v_gene: TRBV3-1/TRBV3-2
CDR3aa: CASSQERAGAVEQYF
CDR3nt: TGTGCCAGCAGCCAAGAAAGAGCAGGGGCAGTGGAGCAGTACTTC

d_gene: -
j_gene: TRBJ1-1
len: 13
abundance: -
v_gene: TRBV4-2
CDR3aa: CASSQQRWTEAFF
CDR3nt: TGTGCCAGCAGCCAACAACGGTGGACTGAAGCTTTCTTT

d_gene: -
j_gene: TRBJ2-3
len: 16
abundance: -
v_gene: TRBV5-5
CDR3aa: CASSPPRLELTDTQYF
CDR3nt: TGTGCCAGCAGCCCCCCGAGACTAGAACTCACAGATACGCAGTATTTT

d_gene: TRBD1
j_gene: TRBJ2-7
len: 14
abundance: -
v_gene: TRBV7-9
CDR3aa: CASSTTGAAYEQYF
CDR3nt: TGTGCCAGCAGCACGACAGGGGCCGCCTACGAGCAGTACTTC